Following are 5 T cell receptor beta chains from one sample sequenced in a study of blood T cell repertoires in COVID-19. Method: immunoSEQ multiplex PCR; TCRdb's copy keeps in-frame clones and lacks some. The data contain about 58,000 clones, 90% of them seen just once; the ten biggest clones take up more than 10%. The material sequenced was peripheral blood. The receptor set was obtained from a man aged 60 to 75 with active COVID-19.

The V call is TRBV3-1 (or the pseudogene TRBV3-2), the J call TRBJ1-2, with 8 bases lining up with TRBD1. Germline trimming cut 2 bases from V and 0 bases from J; bases unmatched to any gene: 5. Per germline, CDR1 LGHDT and CDR2 YNNKEL (reference sequence). The CDR3 is 16 residues long. The CDR3 loop is CASSQRTDRANYGYTF. Written as DNA, the CDR3 is TGTGCCAGCAGCCAAAGAACGGACAGGGCTAACTATGGCTACACCTTC.

This chain joins TRBV6-4 and TRBJ2-7; tentatively, D is TRBD2 (6 bases). The CDR3 contains 13 residues. Germline loops: CDR1 MRHNA, CDR2 SNTAGT. V lost 0 bases and J 6 bases, leaving 9 bases between the germline ends. The CDR3 coding sequence is TGTGCCAGCAGTGACTCGGGAGGCCGCGAGCAGTACTTC. As protein: CASSDSGGREQYF.

This clone was detected once. V and J are TRBV28 and TRBJ2-1; possibly TRBD2 for D (5 bases). This CDR3 spans 15 amino acids. Trimming took 6 bases from V and 4 from J, leaving 16 bases between them. Per the germline V gene, CDR1 is MDHEN and CDR2 is SYDVKM. CDR3 in DNA: TGTGCCAGCAGCCCGGGTGGGGAGACGTACAATGAGCAGTTCTTC. It codes for CASSPGGETYNEQFF.

The CDR3 DNA reads as TGTGCCAGCAGTTCGGGACTAGCGGTATTCTCCTACGAGCAGTACTTC. Translated: CASSSGLAVFSYEQYF. The chain uses TRBV6-2 or TRBV6-3 and TRBJ2-7; TRBD2 matches 11 bases. V lost 4 bases and J lost 0; bases outside the gene matches: 5. This CDR3 contains 16 residues. The V gene's germline CDR1 is MNHEY and CDR2 SVGEGT.

This rearrangement joins TRBV7-2 to TRBJ2-2; D perhaps matches TRBD1 (5 bases). CDR1 is SGHTA, CDR2 FQGNSA, per germline. V gave up 1 base and J gave up 2 bases, with 11 bases separating them. This CDR3 has 16 amino acids. The CDR3 loop is CASSLGDRRNTGELFF. CDR3 DNA sequence: TGTGCCAGCAGCTTAGGAGACAGACGTAACACCGGGGAGCTGTTTTTT.